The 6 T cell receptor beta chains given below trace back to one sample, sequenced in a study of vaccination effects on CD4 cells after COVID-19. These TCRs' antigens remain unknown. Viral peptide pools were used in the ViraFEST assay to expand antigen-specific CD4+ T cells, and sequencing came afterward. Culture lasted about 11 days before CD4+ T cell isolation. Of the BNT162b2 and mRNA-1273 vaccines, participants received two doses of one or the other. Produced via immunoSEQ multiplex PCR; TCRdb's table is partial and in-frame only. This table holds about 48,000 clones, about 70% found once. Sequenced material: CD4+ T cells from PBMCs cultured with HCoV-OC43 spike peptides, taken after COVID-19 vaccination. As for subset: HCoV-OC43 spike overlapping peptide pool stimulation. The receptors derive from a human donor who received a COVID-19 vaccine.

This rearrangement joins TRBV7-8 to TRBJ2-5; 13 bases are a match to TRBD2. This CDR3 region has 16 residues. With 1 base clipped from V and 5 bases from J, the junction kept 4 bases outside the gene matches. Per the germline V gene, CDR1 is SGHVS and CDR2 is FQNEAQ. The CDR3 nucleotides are TGTGCCAGCAGCTTAGGGACTAGCGGGAGCTCTGAGACCCAGTACTTC. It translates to CASSLGTSGSSETQYF.

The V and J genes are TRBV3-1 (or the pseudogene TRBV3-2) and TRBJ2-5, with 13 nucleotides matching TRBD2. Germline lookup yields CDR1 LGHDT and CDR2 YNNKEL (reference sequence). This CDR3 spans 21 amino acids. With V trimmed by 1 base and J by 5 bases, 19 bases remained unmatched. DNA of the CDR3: TGTGCCAGCAGCCAAGCGCCTACTAGCGGGAGGGCCTCGAATTTTATGGAGACCCAGTACTTC. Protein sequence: CASSQAPTSGRASNFMETQYF.

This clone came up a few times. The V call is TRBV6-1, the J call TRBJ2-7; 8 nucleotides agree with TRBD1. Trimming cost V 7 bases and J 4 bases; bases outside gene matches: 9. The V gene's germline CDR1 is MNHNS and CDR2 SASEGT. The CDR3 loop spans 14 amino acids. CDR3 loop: CASIDRGSSYEQYF. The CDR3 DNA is TGTGCCAGCATAGACAGGGGTTCTTCGTACGAGCAGTACTTC.

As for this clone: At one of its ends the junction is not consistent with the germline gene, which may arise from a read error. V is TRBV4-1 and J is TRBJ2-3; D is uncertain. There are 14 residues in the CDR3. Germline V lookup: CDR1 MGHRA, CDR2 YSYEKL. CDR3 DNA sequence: TGCGCCAGCAACCAAAGGATTCCTTCGGATACGCAGTATTTT. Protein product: CASNQRIPSDTQYF.

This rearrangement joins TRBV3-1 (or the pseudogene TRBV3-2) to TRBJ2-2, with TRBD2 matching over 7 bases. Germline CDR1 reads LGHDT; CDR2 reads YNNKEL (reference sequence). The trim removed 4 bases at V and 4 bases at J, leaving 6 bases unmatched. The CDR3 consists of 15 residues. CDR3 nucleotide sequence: TGTGCCAGCAGCCCGGCCCGGGGGGTCACCGGGGAGCTGTTTTTT. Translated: CASSPARGVTGELFF.

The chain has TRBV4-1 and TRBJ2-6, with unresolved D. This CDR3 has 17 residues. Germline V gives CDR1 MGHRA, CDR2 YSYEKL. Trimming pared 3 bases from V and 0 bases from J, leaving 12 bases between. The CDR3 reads CASSQAALTSGANVLTF. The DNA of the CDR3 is TGCGCCAGCAGCCAGGCTGCCCTAACCTCTGGGGCCAACGTCCTGACTTTC.